Sequencing of this T cell receptor (beta chain) was carried out in a study of T and B cells in COVID-19 patients. Study findings and constraints: Patients with COVID-19 reportedly showed strongly skewed T cell receptor beta variable and joining gene usage.

Multiplex PCR with BIOMED2 TRB-A/B primer pools amplified TRB rearrangements. TCRdb re-derived calls from the multiplex PCR reads in MiXCR, one entry per CDR3 protein. The data contain about 4,800 distinct CDR3 sequences, 33% of them singletons. This clonotype appeared a few times. The antigen remains unidentified. Blood genomic DNA input for TRB amplification was about 250-500 ng. This sequence originates from a human donor who had recovered from COVID-19. Sequencing used blood.

The DNA for the CDR3 is TGTGCCAGCAGTGAAGCTGGAAGGGGTGTTGGCTCGCAGTATTTT. The encoded protein is CASSEAGRGVGSQYF. This chain links TRBV6-1 with TRBJ2-3, with D perhaps matching TRBD1 (5 bases). Trimming took 0 bases from V and 10 from J, leaving 17 bases between them. Germline loops: CDR1 MNHNS, CDR2 SASEGT. The CDR3 is 15 amino acids.